These 13 T cell receptor beta chains came from one sample sequenced in a study of T cell repertoires in cytomegalovirus infection. TCRdb re-called the reads with MiXCR, one entry per CDR3 protein. Found here are fewer than 1,000,000 distinct CDR3 sequences, around 30% of them singletons; the top ten hold over 12%. Which antigens these TCRs recognize remains unknown. The starting material was cultured CD8+ T cells from PBMCs, obtained from culture after CMV antigen stimulation. The receptors shown here come from a human donor in good health (CMV status not recorded). Some clones in this sample may be carry-over from other donors' samples.

This clonotype was counted at least ten times. V usage is TRBV12-3 or TRBV12-4 and J usage is TRBJ1-2, with 8 positions matching TRBD1. The CDR3 is made up of 16 amino acids. The trim removed 7 bases at V and 4 bases at J, leaving 14 bases unmatched. The CDR3 loop is CASTKTGAVVFYGYTF. The CDR3 nucleotides read TGTGCCAGCACGAAGACAGGGGCGGTAGTCTTCTATGGCTACACCTTC.

V is TRBV4-1 and J is TRBJ2-2, with 9 bases fitting TRBD1. The ends lost 3 bases at V and 5 bases at J; junction bases unmatched: 10. Germline values: CDR1 MGHRA, CDR2 YSYEKL. CDR3 length: 17 amino acids. DNA for the CDR3: TGCGCCAGCAGCCATCAAAGTCCCGGGACAGGGACCGGGGAGCTGTTTTTT. It codes for CASSHQSPGTGTGELFF.

The chain employs TRBV12-3 or TRBV12-4 and TRBJ2-7; 7 bases fit TRBD1. Germline trimming cut 4 bases from V and 2 bases from J; bases unmatched to any gene: 8. The length of the CDR3 is 15 residues. CDR3 sequence (DNA): TGTGCCAGCAGTTCGACAGGGACCAGCCCCTACGAGCAGTACTTC. Translation: CASSSTGTSPYEQYF.

In this sample, this clonotype turned up a few times. The genes are TRBV6-1 and TRBJ2-7, with 8 bases fitting TRBD1. Germline V lookup: CDR1 MNHNS, CDR2 SASEGT. With 7 bases clipped from V and 1 base from J, the junction kept 9 bases outside the gene matches. This CDR3 region has 15 residues. The CDR3, as DNA: TGTGCCAGCACCCCCCGGGACAGGTTTTCCTACGAGCAGTACTTC. This sequence encodes CASTPRDRFSYEQYF.

On this clonotype itself: The junction shows a germline mismatch at one end, possibly a read error. The rearrangement joins TRBV7-3 to TRBJ2-3; 8 positions agree with TRBD2. The CDR3 spans 15 residues. The germline gives CDR1 SGHTA, CDR2 FQGTGA. CDR3 nucleotide sequence: TGTGCCGGCAGCATCGCCGGGGGGGCCGGGGATACGCAGTATTTT. Translating gives CAGSIAGGAGDTQYF.

V usage is TRBV10-3 and J usage is TRBJ1-2, with D possibly matching TRBD1 (6 bases). Germline V CDR1 and CDR2: ENHRY, SYGVKD. The V end was cut by 2 bases, the J end by 8 bases, with 12 bases between. CDR3 length: 13 amino acids. CDR3 coding DNA: TGTGCCATCAGTGAGGGGGGCCTCGCGGGCTACACCTTC. Its translation: CAISEGGLAGYTF.

CDR3 protein: CASRSGQPNTEAFF. CDR3 nucleotide sequence: TGTGCCAGCAGGAGCGGACAGCCGAACACTGAAGCTTTCTTT. This sequence joins TRBV5-6 and TRBJ1-1; D perhaps matches TRBD1 (6 bases). From germline, CDR1 is SGHDT and CDR2 YYEEEE. The CDR3 contains 14 residues. The V gene lost 5 bases and the J gene lost 1 base, with 12 bases spanning the gap.

The rearrangement links TRBV29-1 to TRBJ1-2; D is ambiguous. The CDR3 has 13 amino acids. Germline values: CDR1 SQVTM, CDR2 ANQGSEA. The germline V and J ends were trimmed by 0 bases and 5 bases, with 10 bases remaining between them. CDR3 DNA: TGCAGCGTTGAAGAAGAAGTAGGTTATGGCTACACCTTC. This codes for CSVEEEVGYGYTF.

This clonotype was detected only a few times. J is TRBJ1-6 and V is TRBV15, with D unclear. V gave up 8 bases and J gave up 7 bases, with 12 bases separating them. CDR1 and CDR2 (germline): LNHNV, YYDKDF (reference sequence). This CDR3 region has 13 residues. The CDR3 here is CATQERRNSPLHF. Written as DNA, the CDR3 is TGTGCCACCCAGGAGAGGAGGAATTCACCCCTCCACTTT.

The chain is built from TRBV28 and TRBJ2-3, with TRBD1 matching 11 bases. The junction had 8 bases not matched to a gene; V was cut back by 7 bases and J by 2 bases. This CDR3 region has 16 residues. From germline, CDR1 is MDHEN and CDR2 SYDVKM. DNA of the CDR3: TGTGCCAGCATCTCCGGACAGGGGGCCGTCACAGATACGCAGTATTTT. This encodes CASISGQGAVTDTQYF.

The chain joins TRBV4-3 to TRBJ2-1; D is undetermined. Trimming left V 0 bases short and J 11 bases short, with 17 bases between. The CDR3 has 15 residues. CDR1 is LGHNA and CDR2 is YSLEER in the germline V gene. This CDR3 is CASSQDPGDQQQQFF. In nucleotides, the CDR3 is TGCGCCAGCAGCCAAGACCCCGGAGACCAGCAGCAGCAGTTCTTC.

This rearrangement joins TRBV5-6 to TRBJ1-1; possibly TRBD1 for D (6 bases). V shed 8 bases and J shed 7 bases, with 18 bases lying between them. The CDR3 spans 13 residues. The germline V gene has CDR1 SGHDT and CDR2 YYEEEE. As DNA, the CDR3 is TGTGCCAGTGGGAGGGGGAGAAATCATGAAGCTTTCTTT. Translating gives CASGRGRNHEAFF.

Remarks on this clonotype: An end of the junction differs from the germline gene, which may be a read error. The V call is TRBV4-1, the J call TRBJ1-6, with TRBD1 matching 10 bases. CDR3 length: 15 residues. From germline, CDR1 is MGHRA and CDR2 YSYEKL. The CDR3 region has the DNA TGTGCCAGCAGTCATAGGACAGGGGGGAATTCACCCCTCCACTTT. Translated, it gives CASSHRTGGNSPLHF.